This T cell receptor (beta chain) derives from a study of cytomegalovirus exposure and HLA in healthy donors. Study background: Earlier, roughly 180 million T cells were analyzed, and 90 million to 120 million unique TCR beta sequences were found among them. Whole-study findings and limits: It was likely that a cluster of highly shared sequence variants was a sequencing artifact.

The V gene's germline CDR1 is SGDLS and CDR2 YYNGEE. The CDR3 is 15 amino acids. The V and J ends lost 1 base and 4 bases, in that order; junction bases with no gene match: 5. The PCR had 60 Vbeta and 13 Jbeta primers. Data came from immunoSEQ multiplex PCR; TCRdb stores just in-frame clones and leaves some out. Among about 180,000 clones listed, 80% to 90% were seen once. Note on this clone: Its target is not known.

At collection, donors were nominally healthy, but unrecorded immune exposures were probable. The chain uses TRBV9 and TRBJ2-7, with TRBD2 matching 10 bases. The sample consisted of PBMCs. The sequence came from a male donor in good health and CMV-seronegative. The CDR3 here is CASSVWHSGGYEQYF. As DNA, the CDR3 is TGTGCCAGCAGCGTATGGCATAGCGGGGGGTACGAGCAGTACTTC.